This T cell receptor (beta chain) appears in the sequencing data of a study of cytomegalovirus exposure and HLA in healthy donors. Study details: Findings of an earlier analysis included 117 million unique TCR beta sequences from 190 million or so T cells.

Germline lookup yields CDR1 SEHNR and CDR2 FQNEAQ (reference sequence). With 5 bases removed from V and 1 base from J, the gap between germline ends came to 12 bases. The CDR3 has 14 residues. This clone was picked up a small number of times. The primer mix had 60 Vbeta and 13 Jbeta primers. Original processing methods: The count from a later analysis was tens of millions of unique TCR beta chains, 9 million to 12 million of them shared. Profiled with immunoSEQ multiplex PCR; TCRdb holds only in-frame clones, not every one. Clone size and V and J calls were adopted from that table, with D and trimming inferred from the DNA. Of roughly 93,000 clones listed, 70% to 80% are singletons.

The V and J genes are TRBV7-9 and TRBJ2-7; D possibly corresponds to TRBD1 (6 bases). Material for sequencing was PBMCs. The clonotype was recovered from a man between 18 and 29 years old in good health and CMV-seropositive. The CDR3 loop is CASSLLQGSYEQYF. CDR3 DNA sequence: TGTGCCAGCAGCCTACTACAGGGTTCCTACGAGCAGTACTTC.